This passage covers 7 T cell receptor beta chains from one sample sequenced in a study of blood T cell repertoires in COVID-19. The protocol was immunoSEQ multiplex PCR, while the TCRdb copy is restricted to in-frame clones and leaves out a portion. The data hold some 400,000 clones, with 89% observed a single time. The sequenced sample consisted of PBMCs or T cells enriched from blood (not recorded which). These TCRs come from a woman younger than 45 who had recovered from COVID-19.

This clone has more than one count but fewer than ten. The chain links TRBV7-9 to TRBJ2-7; 12 bases are a match to TRBD1. Germline trimming cut 6 bases from V and 3 bases from J; bases unmatched to any gene: 6. This CDR3 is 15 amino acids long. Germline CDR1 and CDR2: SEHNR and FQNEAQ (reference sequence). The CDR3 protein is CASSWGQGAVYEQYF. The CDR3 nucleotides read TGTGCCAGCAGTTGGGGACAGGGGGCGGTCTACGAGCAGTACTTC.

The chain is built from TRBV7-2 and TRBJ1-5; no definite D call. The ends were cut back, 3 bases at V and 5 bases at J, with 14 bases in the middle. CDR3 size: 15 residues. Germline CDR1 is SGHTA and CDR2 is FQGNSA. The CDR3 region is CASSFNVGVHQPQHF. As DNA, the CDR3 is TGTGCCAGCAGCTTTAATGTCGGGGTCCATCAGCCCCAGCATTTT.

The V and J genes are TRBV9 and TRBJ2-5; D unresolved. With 0 bases removed from V and 2 bases from J, the gap between germline ends came to 5 bases. This CDR3 contains 13 residues. CDR1 SGDLS and CDR2 YYNGEE come from the germline V gene. The CDR3 DNA reads TGTGCCAGCAGCGTAGGTCTGCAAGAGACCCAGTACTTC. Translation: CASSVGLQETQYF. Combining the CDR3 with reference TRBV9 and TRBJ2-5 gives the whole variable domain DSGVTQTPKHLITATGQRVTLRCSPRSGDLSVYWYQQSLDQGLQFLIQYYNGEERAKGNILERFSAQQFPDLHSELNLSSLELGDSALYFCASSVGLQETQYFGPGTRLLVL.

The V gene is TRBV20-1, the J gene TRBJ1-5, with D maybe TRBD1 (6 bases). Per germline, CDR1 DFQATT and CDR2 SNEGSKA (reference sequence). The V and J ends lost 3 bases and 4 bases respectively, with 16 bases between them. CDR3 size: 15 residues. DNA for the CDR3: TGCAGTGCTAGTAGCTTGGGTAGGGGGAATCAGCCCCAGCATTTT. This encodes CSASSLGRGNQPQHF.

As DNA, the CDR3 is TGTGCCAGCAGCTCGGGAGAGAACACTGAAGCTTTCTTT. It encodes CASSSGENTEAFF. The V and J genes are TRBV14 and TRBJ1-1, with D unclear. The V and J ends lost 5 bases and 1 base respectively, with 8 bases between them. Germline V gives CDR1 SGHDN, CDR2 FVKESK. This CDR3 is 13 amino acids long.

The chain employs TRBV10-3 and TRBJ2-3, with 14 bases that match TRBD2. The junction had 8 bases not matched to a gene; V was cut back by 0 bases and J by 3 bases. Germline V lookup: CDR1 ENHRY, CDR2 SYGVKD. CDR3 length: 19 residues. Here the CDR3 reads CAISESRLAGGPGTDTQYF. Written as DNA, the CDR3 is TGTGCCATCAGTGAGTCGAGACTAGCGGGAGGGCCTGGGACAGATACGCAGTATTTT.

This clone was observed once. The chain carries TRBV27 and TRBJ1-2; tentative D call: TRBD1 (6 bases). The CDR3 contains 14 residues. Per germline, CDR1 MNHEY and CDR2 SMNVEV (reference sequence). The V end lost 4 bases, the J end lost 2 bases, and 11 bases lay between the germline ends. DNA for the CDR3: TGTGCCAGCAGTTCCAACGGACAGAACTATGGCTACACCTTC. Its translation: CASSSNGQNYGYTF.